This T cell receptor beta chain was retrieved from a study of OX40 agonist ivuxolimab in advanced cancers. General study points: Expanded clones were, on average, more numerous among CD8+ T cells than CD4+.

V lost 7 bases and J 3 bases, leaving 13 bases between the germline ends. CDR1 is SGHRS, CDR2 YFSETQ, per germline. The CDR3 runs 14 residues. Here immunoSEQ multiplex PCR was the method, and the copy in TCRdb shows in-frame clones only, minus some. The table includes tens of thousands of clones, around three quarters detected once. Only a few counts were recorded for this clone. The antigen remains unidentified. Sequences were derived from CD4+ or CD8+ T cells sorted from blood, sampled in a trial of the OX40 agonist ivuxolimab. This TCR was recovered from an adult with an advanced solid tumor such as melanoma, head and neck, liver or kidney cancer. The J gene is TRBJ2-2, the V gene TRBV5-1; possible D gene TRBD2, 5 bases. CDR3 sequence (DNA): TGCGCCAGCGCCACGGGGAGCTACACCGGGGAGCTGTTTTTT. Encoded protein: CASATGSYTGELFF.